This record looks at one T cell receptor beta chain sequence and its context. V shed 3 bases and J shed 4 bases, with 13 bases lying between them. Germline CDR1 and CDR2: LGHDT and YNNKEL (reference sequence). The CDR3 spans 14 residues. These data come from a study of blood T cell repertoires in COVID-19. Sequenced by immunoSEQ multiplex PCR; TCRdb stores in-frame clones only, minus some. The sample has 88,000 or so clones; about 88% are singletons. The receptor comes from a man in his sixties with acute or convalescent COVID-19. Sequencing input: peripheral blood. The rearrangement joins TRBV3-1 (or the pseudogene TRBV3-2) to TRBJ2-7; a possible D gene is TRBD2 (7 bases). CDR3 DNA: TGTGCCAGCAGCCAGACACGGGGGGCATACGAGCAGTACTTC. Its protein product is CASSQTRGAYEQYF.